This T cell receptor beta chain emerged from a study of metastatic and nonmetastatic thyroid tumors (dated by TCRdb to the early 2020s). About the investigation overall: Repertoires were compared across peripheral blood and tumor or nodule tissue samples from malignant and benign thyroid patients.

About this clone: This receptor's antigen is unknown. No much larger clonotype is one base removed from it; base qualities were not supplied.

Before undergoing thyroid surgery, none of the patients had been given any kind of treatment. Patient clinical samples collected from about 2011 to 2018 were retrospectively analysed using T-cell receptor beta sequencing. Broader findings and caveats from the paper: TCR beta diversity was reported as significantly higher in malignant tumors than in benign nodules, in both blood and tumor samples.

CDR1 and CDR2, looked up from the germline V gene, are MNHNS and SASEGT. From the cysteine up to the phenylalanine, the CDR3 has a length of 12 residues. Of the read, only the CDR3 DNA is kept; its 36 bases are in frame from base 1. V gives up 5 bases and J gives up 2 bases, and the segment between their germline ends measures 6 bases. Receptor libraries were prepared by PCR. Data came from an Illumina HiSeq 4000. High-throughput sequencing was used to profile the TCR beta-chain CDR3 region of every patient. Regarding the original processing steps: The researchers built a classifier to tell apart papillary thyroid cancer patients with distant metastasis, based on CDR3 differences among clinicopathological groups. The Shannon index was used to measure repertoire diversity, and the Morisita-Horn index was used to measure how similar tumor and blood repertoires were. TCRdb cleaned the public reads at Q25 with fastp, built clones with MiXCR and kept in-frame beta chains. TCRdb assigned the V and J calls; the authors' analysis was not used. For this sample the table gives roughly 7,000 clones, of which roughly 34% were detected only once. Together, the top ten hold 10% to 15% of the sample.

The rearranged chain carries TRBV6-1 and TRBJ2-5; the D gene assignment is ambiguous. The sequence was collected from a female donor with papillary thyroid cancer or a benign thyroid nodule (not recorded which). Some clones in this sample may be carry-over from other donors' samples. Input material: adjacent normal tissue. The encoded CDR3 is CASSLTQETQYF. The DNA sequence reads TGTGCCAGCAGTCTCACGCAAGAGACCCAGTACTTC.